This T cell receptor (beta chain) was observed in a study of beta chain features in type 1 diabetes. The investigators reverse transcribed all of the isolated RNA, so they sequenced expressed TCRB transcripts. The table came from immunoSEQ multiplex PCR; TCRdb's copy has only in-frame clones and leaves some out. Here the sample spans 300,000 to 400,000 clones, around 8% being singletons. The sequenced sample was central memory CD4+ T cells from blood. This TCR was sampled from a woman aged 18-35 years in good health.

CDR3 coding DNA: TGTGCCAGCACCCTTTATTTTGAGGGAGGACCGCAGTACTTC. Protein product: CASTLYFEGGPQYF. The rearrangement links TRBV4-2 to TRBJ2-7, with a possible D match to TRBD2 (6 bases). Germline CDR1 reads LGHNA; CDR2 reads YNFKEQ. The CDR3 contains 14 residues. The ends were cut back, 7 bases at V and 9 bases at J, with 22 bases in the middle.